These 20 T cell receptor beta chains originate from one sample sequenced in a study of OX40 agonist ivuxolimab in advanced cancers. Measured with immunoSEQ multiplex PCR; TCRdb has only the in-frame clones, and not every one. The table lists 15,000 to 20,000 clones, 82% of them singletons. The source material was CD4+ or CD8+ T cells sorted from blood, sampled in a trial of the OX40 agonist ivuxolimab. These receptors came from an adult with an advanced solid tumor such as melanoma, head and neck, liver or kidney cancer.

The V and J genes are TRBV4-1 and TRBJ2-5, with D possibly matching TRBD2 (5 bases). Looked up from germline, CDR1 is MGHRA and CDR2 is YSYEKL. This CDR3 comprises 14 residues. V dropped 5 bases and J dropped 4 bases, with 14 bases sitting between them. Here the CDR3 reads CASSEVEGRETQYF. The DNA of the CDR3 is TGCGCCAGCAGCGAAGTAGAAGGGAGAGAGACCCAGTACTTC.

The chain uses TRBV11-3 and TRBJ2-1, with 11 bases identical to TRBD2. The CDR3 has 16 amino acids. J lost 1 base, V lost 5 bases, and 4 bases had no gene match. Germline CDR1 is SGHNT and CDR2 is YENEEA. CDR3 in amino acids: CASSLAGGQSYNEQFF. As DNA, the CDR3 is TGTGCCAGCAGCCTAGCGGGAGGTCAATCCTACAATGAGCAGTTCTTC.

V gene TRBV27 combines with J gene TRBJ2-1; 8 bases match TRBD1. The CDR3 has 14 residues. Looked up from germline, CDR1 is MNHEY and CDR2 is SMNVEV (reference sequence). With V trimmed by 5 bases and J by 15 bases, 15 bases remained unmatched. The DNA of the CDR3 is TGTGCCAGCAGTGAGGTACCTGGACAGGGAGGCGGGTTCTTC. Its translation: CASSEVPGQGGGFF.

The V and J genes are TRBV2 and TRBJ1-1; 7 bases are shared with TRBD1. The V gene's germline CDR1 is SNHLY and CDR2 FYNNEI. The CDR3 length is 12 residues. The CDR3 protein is CAQDRMNTEAFF. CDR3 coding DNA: TGTGCGCAGGACAGGATGAACACTGAAGCTTTCTTT.

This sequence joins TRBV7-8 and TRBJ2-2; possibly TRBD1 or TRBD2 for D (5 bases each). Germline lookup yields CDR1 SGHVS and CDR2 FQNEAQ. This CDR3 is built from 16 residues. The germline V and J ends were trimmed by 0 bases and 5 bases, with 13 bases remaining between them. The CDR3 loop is CASSLASSGTTGELFF. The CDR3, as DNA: TGTGCCAGCAGCTTAGCGTCTTCAGGGACGACCGGGGAGCTGTTTTTT.

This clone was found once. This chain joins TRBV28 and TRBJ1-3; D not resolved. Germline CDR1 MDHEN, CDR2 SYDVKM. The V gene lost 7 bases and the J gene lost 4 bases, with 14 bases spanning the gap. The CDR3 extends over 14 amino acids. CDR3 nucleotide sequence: TGTGCCAGCACCTTTAAGGGCGGGGGAAACACCATATATTTT. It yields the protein CASTFKGGGNTIYF. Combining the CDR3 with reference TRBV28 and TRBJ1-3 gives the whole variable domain DVKVTQSSRYLVKRTGEKVFLECVQDMDHENMFWYRQDPGLGLRLIYFSYDVKMKEKGDIPEGYSVSREKKERFSLILESASTNQTSMYLCASTFKGGGNTIYFGEGSWLTVV.

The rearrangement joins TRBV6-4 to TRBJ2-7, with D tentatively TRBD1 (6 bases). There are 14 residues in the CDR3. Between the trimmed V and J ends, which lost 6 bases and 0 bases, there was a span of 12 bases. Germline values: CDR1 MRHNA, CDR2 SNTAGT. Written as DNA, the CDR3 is TGTGCCAGCAGCCGAAACAGGGACTCCTACGAGCAGTACTTC. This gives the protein CASSRNRDSYEQYF.

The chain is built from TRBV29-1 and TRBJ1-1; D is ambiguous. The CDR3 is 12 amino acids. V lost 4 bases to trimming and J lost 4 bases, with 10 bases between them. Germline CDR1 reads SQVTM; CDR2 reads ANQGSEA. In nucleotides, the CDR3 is TGCAGCGTTGTAAGGGTCGGCACTGAAGCTTTCTTT. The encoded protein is CSVVRVGTEAFF. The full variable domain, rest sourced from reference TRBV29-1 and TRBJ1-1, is SAVISQKPSRDICQRGTSLTIQCQVDSQVTMMFWYRQQPGQSLTLIATANQGSEATYESGFVIDKFPISRPNLTFSTLTVSNMSPEDSSIYLCSVVRVGTEAFFGQGTRLTVV.

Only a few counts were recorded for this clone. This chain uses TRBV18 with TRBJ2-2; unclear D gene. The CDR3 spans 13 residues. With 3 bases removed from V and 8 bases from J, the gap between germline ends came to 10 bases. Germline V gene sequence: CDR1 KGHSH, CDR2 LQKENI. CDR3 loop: CASSPGGLGELFF. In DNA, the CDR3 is TGTGCCAGCTCACCTGGCGGCTTGGGGGAGCTGTTTTTT.

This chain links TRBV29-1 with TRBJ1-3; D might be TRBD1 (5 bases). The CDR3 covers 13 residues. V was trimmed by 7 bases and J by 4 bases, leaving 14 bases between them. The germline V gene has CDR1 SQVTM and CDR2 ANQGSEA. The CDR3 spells CSASGGTGNTIYF. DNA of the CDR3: TGCAGCGCTTCGGGGGGGACGGGAAACACCATATATTTT.

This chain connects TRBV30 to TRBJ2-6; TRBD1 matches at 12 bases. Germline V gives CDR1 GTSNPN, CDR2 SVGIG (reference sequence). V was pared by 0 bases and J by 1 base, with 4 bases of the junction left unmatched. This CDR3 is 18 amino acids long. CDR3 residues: CAWSVPGQGASGANVLTF. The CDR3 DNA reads TGTGCCTGGAGTGTTCCGGGACAGGGGGCGTCTGGGGCCAACGTCCTGACTTTC. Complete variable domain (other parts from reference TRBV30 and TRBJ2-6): SQTIHQWPATLVQPVGSPLSLECTVEGTSNPNLYWYRQAAGRGLQLLFYSVGIGQISSEVPQNLSASRPQDRQFILSSKKLLLSDSGFYLCAWSVPGQGASGANVLTFGAGSRLTVL.

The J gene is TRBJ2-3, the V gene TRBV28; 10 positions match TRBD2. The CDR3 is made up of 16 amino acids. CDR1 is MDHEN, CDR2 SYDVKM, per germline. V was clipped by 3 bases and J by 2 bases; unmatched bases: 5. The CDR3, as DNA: TGTGCCAGCAGTTTCAGCACTAGCGGGACCACAGATACGCAGTATTTT. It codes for CASSFSTSGTTDTQYF.

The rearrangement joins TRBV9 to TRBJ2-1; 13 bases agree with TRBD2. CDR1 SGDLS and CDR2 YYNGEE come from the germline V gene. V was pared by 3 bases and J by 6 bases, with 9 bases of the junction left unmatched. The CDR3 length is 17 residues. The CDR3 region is CASSGGTSGTRRNEQFF. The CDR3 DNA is TGTGCCAGCAGCGGAGGGACTAGCGGGACCAGACGCAATGAGCAGTTCTTC.

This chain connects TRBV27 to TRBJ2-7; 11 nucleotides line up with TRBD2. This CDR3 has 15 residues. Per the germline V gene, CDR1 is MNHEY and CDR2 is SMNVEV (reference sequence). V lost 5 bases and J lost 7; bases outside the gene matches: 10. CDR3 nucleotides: TGTGCCAGCAGTCACAGACTAGCGGGGACGGGAGAGCAGTACTTC. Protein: CASSHRLAGTGEQYF.

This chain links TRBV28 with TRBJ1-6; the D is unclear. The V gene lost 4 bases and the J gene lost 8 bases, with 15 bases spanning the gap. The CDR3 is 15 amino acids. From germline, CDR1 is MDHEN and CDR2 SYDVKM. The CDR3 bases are TGTGCCAGCAGTTCCCCACGGGCCGGGTATTCACCCCTCCACTTT. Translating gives CASSSPRAGYSPLHF. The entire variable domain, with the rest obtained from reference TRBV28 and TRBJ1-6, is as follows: DVKVTQSSRYLVKRTGEKVFLECVQDMDHENMFWYRQDPGLGLRLIYFSYDVKMKEKGDIPEGYSVSREKKERFSLILESASTNQTSMYLCASSSPRAGYSPLHFGNGTRLTVT.

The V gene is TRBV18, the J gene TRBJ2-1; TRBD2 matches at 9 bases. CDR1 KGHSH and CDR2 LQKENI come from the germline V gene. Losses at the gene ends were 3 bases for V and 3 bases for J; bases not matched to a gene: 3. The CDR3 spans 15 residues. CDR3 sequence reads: CASSPREGFYNEQFF. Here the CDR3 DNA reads TGTGCCAGCTCACCGCGGGAGGGCTTCTACAATGAGCAGTTCTTC.

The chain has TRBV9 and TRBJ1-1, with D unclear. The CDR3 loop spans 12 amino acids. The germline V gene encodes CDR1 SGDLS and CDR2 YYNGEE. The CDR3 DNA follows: TGTCCTAAAAAGGTCGGGAACACTGAAGCTTTCTTT. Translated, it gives CPKKVGNTEAFF.

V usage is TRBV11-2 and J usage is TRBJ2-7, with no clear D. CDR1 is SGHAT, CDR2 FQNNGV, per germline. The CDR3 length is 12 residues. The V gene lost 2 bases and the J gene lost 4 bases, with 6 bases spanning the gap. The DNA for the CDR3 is TGTGCCAGCAGCTTATTTGGGTACGAGCAGTACTTC. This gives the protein CASSLFGYEQYF.

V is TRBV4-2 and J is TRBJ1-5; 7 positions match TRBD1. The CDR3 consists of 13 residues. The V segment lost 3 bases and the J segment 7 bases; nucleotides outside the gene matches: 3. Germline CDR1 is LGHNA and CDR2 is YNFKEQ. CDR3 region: CASSQNRGQPQHF. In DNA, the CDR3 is TGTGCCAGCAGCCAGAACAGGGGACAGCCCCAGCATTTT.

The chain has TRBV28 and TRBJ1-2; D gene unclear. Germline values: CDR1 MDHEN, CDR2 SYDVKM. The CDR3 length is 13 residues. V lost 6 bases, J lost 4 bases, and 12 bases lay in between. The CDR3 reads CASRSGPLYGYTF. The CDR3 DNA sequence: TGTGCCAGCAGGTCCGGACCGCTCTATGGCTACACCTTC.